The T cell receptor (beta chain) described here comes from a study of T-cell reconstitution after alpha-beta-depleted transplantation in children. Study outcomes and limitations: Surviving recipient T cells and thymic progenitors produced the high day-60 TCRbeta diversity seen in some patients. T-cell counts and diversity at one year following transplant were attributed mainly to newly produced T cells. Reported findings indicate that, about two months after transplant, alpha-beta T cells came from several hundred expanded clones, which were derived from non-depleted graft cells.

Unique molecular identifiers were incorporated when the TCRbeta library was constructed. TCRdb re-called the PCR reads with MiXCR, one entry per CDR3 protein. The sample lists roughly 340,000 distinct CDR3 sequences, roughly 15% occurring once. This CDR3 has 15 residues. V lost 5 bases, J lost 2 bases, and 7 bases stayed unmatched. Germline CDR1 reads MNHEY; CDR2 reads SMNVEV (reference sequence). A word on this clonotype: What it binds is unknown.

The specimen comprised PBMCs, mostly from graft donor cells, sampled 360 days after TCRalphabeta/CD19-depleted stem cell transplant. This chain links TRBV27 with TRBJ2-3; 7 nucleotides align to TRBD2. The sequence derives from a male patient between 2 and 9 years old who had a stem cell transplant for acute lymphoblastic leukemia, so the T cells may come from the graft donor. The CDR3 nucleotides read TGTGCCAGCAGTCCGAGACTAGCCTACACAGATACGCAGTATTTT. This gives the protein CASSPRLAYTDTQYF.